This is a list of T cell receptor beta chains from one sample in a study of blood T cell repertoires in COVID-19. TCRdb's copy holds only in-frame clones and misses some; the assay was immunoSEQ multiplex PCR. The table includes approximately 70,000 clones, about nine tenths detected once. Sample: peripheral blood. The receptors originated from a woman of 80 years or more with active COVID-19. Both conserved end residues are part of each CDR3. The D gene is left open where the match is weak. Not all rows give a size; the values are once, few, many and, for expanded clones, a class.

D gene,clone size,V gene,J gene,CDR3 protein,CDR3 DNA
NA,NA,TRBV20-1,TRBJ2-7,CSASLDDEQYF,TGCAGTGCTAGTCTAGATGACGAGCAGTACTTC
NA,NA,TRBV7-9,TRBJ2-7,CASSPRHNTYEQYF,TGTGCCAGCAGCCCCCGACATAATACCTACGAGCAGTACTTC
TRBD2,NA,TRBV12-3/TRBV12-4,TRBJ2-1,CASSPLAVNEQFF,TGTGCCAGCAGCCCGCTAGCGGTCAATGAGCAGTTCTTC
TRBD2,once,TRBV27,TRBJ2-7,CASSLAGRGVEQYF,TGTGCCAGCAGTCTAGCGGGCCGCGGAGTCGAGCAGTACTTC
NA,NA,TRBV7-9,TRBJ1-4,CASSLEVGSGEKLFF,TGTGCCAGCAGCTTAGAGGTCGGGTCGGGTGAAAAACTGTTTTTT
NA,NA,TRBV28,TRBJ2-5,CASSTSTGSRETQYF,NA
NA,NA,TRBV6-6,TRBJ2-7,CASSYSEPWAYEQYF,TGTGCCAGCAGTTACTCGGAGCCCTGGGCCTACGAGCAGTACTTC
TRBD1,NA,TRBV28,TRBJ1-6,CASWDRGNPLHF,TGTGCCAGCTGGGACAGGGGCAACCCCCTCCACTTT
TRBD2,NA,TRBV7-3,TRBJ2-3,CASSPGTSGNTQYF,TGTGCCAGCAGCCCTGGGACTAGCGGCAATACGCAGTATTTT
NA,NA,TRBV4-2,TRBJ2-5,CASSQAEKETQYF,TGTGCCAGCAGCCAAGCGGAGAAAGAGACCCAGTACTTC
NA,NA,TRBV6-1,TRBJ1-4,CASSELNRVAGEKLFF,TGTGCCAGCAGTGAACTAAACAGGGTAGCGGGTGAAAAACTGTTTTTT
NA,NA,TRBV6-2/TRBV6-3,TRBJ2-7,CASSSWTARGSYEQYF,TGTGCCAGCAGTTCATGGACGGCGAGAGGGTCCTACGAGCAGTACTTC
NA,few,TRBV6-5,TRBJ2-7,CATYTYSSYEQYF,TGTGCCACTTACACGTACAGCTCCTACGAGCAGTACTTC
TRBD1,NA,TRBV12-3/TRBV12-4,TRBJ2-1,CASSQGVRNEQFF,TGTGCCAGCAGTCAGGGGGTTAGGAATGAGCAGTTCTTC
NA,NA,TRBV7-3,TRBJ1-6,CASSLGQGYSPLHF,TGTGCCAGCAGCTTGGGGCAGGGTTATTCACCCCTCCACTTT
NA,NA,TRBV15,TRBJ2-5,CATSRDWEEGETQYF,TGTGCCACCAGCAGAGATTGGGAGGAGGGAGAGACCCAGTACTTC
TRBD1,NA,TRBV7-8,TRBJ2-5,CASSFPKQGDGETQYF,TGTGCCAGCAGCTTCCCCAAGCAGGGGGATGGAGAGACCCAGTACTTC
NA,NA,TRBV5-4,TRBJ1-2,CASSLRGGSGYTF,TGTGCCAGCAGCTTGCGGGGAGGAAGTGGCTACACCTTC
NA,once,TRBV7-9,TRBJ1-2,CASSLTPTDFDYTF,TGTGCCAGCAGCTTAACCCCAACAGATTTCGACTACACCTTC
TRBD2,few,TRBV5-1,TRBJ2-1,CASSSHPGLAGADYNEQFF,TGCGCCAGCAGCTCCCACCCGGGACTAGCGGGAGCAGACTACAATGAGCAGTTCTTC
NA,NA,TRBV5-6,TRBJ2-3,CASSLDQPGTDTQYF,TGTGCCAGCAGCTTGGACCAGCCAGGAACAGATACGCAGTATTTT
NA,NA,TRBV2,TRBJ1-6,CASISALPAAPLHF,TGTGCCAGCATTTCTGCCCTCCCTGCAGCACCCCTCCACTTT
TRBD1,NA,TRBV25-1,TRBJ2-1,CASSEAIGTGTYNEQFF,TGTGCCAGCAGTGAGGCCATTGGGACAGGGACCTACAATGAGCAGTTCTTC
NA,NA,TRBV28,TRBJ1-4,CASSTSGEGDEKLFF,TGTGCCAGCAGCACCTCGGGGGAGGGGGATGAAAAACTGTTTTTT
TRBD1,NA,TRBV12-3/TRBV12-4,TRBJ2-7,CASSSDRTYEQYF,TGTGCCAGCAGTTCGGACAGGACCTACGAGCAGTACTTC
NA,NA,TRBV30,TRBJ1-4,CAWRRGAGEKLFF,TGTGCCTGGAGGCGGGGGGCGGGGGAAAAACTGTTTTTT
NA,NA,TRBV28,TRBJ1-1,CASNTRGAGKHEAFF,TGTGCCAGCAACACACGGGGGGCAGGGAAACATGAAGCTTTCTTT
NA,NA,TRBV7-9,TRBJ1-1,CASSLVLGTLNTEAFF,TGTGCCAGCAGCTTAGTTTTGGGGACATTGAACACTGAAGCTTTCTTT
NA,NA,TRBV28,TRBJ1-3,CASSLRGFTGGNTIYF,TGTGCCAGCAGTTTACGGGGTTTCACCGGAGGAAACACCATATATTTT
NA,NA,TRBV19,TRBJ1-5,CASSIDLIGGGQPQHF,TGTGCCAGTAGTATAGATCTTATAGGGGGTGGTCAGCCCCAGCATTTT
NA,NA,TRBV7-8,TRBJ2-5,CASSRQGGETQYF,TGTGCCAGCAGCCGACAGGGAGGGGAGACCCAGTACTTC
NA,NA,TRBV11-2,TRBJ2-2,CASSLGTFPGELFF,TGTGCCAGCAGTCTCGGGACTTTCCCCGGGGAGCTGTTTTTT
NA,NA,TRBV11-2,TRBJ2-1,CASSLAYEQFF,TGTGCCAGCAGCTTAGCTTATGAGCAGTTCTTC
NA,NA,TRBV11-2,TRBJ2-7,CASSSWTEGEQYF,TGTGCCAGCAGCTCGTGGACGGAGGGTGAGCAGTACTTC
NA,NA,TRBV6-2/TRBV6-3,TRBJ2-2,CASSPTRVGGGELFF,TGTGCCAGCAGCCCGACCCGGGTCGGAGGCGGGGAGCTGTTTTTT
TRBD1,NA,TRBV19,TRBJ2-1,CASIKDRGLYNEQFF,TGTGCCAGTATTAAGGACAGGGGGCTCTACAATGAGCAGTTCTTC
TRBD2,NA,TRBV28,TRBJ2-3,CASSSTLAGGPGDTQYF,TGTGCCAGCAGTTCCACCTTAGCGGGAGGGCCTGGAGATACGCAGTATTTT
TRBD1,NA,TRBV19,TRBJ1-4,CASSRDRDREKLFF,TGTGCCAGTAGCCGGGACAGGGACAGAGAAAAACTGTTTTTT
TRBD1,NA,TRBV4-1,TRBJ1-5,CASSPGQGPNQPQHF,TGCGCCAGCAGCCCCGGACAGGGGCCCAATCAGCCCCAGCATTTT
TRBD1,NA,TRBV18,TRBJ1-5,CASSPPGQGTIQPQHF,TGTGCCAGCTCACCACCGGGACAGGGAACGATTCAGCCCCAGCATTTT
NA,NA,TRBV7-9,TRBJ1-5,CASSLDHFGAQHF,TGTGCCAGCAGCCTGGACCATTTCGGGGCCCAGCATTTT
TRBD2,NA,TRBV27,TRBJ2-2,CASKPNRASGTTGELFF,TGTGCCAGCAAACCAAACCGGGCTAGCGGGACCACCGGGGAGCTGTTTTTT